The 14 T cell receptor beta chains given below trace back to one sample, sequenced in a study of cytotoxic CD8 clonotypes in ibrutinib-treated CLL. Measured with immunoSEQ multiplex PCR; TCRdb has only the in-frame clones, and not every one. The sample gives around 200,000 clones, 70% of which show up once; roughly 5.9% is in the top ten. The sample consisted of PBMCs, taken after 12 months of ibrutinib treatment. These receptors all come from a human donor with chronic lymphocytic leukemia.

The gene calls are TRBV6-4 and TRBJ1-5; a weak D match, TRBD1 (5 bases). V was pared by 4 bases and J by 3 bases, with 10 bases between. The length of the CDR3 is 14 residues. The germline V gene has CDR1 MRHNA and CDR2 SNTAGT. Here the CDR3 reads CASSVGGSNQPQHF. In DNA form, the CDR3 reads TGTGCCAGCAGTGTGGGGGGGTCCAATCAGCCCCAGCATTTT.

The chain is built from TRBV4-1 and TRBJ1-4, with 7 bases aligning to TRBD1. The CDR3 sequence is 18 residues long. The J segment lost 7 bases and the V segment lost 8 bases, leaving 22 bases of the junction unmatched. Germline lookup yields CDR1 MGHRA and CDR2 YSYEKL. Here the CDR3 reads CASSSQQGTLSSGEKLFF. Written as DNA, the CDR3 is TGCGCCAGCTCCTCTCAACAGGGGACTTTATCGTCTGGTGAAAAACTGTTTTTT.

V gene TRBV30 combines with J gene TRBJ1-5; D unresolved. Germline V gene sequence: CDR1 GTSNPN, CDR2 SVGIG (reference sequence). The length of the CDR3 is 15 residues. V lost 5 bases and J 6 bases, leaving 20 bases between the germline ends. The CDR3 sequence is CAWDLLWQDRQPQHF. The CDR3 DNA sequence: TGTGCCTGGGACCTGTTATGGCAGGACCGTCAGCCCCAGCATTTT.

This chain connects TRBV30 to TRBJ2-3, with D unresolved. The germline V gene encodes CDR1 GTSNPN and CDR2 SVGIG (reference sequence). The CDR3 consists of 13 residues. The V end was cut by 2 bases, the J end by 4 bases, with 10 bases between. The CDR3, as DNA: TGTGCCTGGAGTACTGTTGGGGCAGATACGCAGTATTTT. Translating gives CAWSTVGADTQYF. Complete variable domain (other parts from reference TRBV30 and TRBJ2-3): SQTIHQWPATLVQPVGSPLSLECTVEGTSNPNLYWYRQAAGRGLQLLFYSVGIGQISSEVPQNLSASRPQDRQFILSSKKLLLSDSGFYLCAWSTVGADTQYFGPGTRLTVL.

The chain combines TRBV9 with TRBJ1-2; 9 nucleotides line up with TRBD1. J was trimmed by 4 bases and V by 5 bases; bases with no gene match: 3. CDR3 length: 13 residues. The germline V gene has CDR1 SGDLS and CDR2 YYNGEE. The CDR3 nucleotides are TGTGCCAGCAGATCGACAGGGGGCTATGGCTACACCTTC. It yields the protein CASRSTGGYGYTF.

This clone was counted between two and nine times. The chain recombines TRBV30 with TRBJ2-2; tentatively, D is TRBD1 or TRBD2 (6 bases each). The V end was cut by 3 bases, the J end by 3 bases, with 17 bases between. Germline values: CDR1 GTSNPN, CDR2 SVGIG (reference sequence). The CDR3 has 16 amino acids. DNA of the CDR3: TGTGCCTGGAGGAGGGGGAGGACCATAGACACCGGGGAGCTGTTTTTT. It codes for CAWRRGRTIDTGELFF.

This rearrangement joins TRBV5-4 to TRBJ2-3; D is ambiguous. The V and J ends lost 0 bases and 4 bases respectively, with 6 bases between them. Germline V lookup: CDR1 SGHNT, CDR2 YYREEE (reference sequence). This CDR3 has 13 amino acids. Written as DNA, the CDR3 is TGTGCCAGCAGCTTGGAAGTCGCAGATACGCAGTATTTT. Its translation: CASSLEVADTQYF.

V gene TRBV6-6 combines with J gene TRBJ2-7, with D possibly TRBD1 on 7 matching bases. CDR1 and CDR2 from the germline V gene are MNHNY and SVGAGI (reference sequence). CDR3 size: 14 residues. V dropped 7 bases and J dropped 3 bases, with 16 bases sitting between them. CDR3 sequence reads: CASTSAQGGYEQYF. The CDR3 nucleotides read TGTGCCAGCACCTCGGCCCAGGGGGGCTACGAGCAGTACTTC.

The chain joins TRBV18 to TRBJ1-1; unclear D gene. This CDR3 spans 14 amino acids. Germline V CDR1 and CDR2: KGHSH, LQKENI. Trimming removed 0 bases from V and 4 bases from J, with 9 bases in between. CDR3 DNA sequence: TGTGCCAGCTCACCACCCTGGGTGGGCACTGAAGCTTTCTTT. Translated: CASSPPWVGTEAFF.

CDR3 sequence reads: CASSFLGNYGYTF. CDR3 sequence (DNA): TGTGCCAGCAGCTTCCTCGGGAACTATGGCTACACCTTC. V gene TRBV7-2 combines with J gene TRBJ1-2; D uncertain. CDR1 and CDR2 (germline): SGHTA, FQGNSA. The CDR3 length is 13 residues. The V gene lost 3 bases and the J gene lost 2 bases, with 7 bases spanning the gap. The variable domain in full, with the rest retrieved from reference TRBV7-2 and TRBJ1-2, is GAGVSQSPSNKVTEKGKDVELRCDPISGHTALYWYRQSLGQGLEFLIYFQGNSAPDKSGLPSDRFSAERTGGSVSTLTIQRTQQEDSAVYLCASSFLGNYGYTFGSGTRLTVV.

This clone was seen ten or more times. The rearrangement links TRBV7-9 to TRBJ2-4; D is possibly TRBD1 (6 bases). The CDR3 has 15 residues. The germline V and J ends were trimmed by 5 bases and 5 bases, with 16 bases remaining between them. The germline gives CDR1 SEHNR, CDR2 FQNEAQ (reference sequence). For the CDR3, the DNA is TGTGCCAGCAGCCTGACCGGGACAATCCAAAACATTCAGTACTTC. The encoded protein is CASSLTGTIQNIQYF.

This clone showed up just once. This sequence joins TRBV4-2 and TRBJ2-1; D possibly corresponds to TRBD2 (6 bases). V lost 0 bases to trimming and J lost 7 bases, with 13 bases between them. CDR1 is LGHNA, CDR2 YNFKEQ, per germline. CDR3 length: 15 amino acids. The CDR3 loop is CASSQDGAGPNEQFF. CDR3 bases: TGTGCCAGCAGCCAAGACGGGGCGGGACCTAATGAGCAGTTCTTC.

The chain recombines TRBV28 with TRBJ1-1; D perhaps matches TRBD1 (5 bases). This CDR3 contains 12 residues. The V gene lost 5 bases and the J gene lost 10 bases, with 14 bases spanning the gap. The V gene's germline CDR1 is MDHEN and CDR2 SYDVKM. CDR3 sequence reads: CASSPPTGLAFF. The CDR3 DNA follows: TGTGCCAGCAGTCCTCCCACAGGTTTAGCTTTCTTT.

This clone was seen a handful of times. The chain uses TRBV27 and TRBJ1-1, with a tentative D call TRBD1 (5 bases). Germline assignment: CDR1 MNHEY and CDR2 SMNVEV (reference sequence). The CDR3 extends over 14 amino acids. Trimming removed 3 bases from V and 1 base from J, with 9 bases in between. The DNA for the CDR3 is TGTGCCAGCAGTTTCTTTCAGGGGAACACTGAAGCTTTCTTT. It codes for CASSFFQGNTEAFF.